The 23 T cell receptor beta chains below come from one sample, sequenced in a study of T-cell reconstitution after alpha-beta-depleted transplantation in children. Unique molecular identifiers were used in preparing the TCRbeta library. TCRdb passed the PCR reads through MiXCR, listing each CDR3 protein once. The sample has almost 500,000 distinct CDR3 sequences, over 9.5% seen once. The specimen was PBMCs, collected before TCRalphabeta/CD19-depleted stem cell transplant. The source of these receptors is a child younger than 10 with inherited bone marrow failure, due to receive a stem cell transplant.

This clonotype was picked up a small number of times. The chain recombines TRBV7-2 with TRBJ2-3; 8 bases align to TRBD2. After removal of 4 bases from V and 2 bases from J, the junction contained 8 bases not matched to a gene. The V gene's germline CDR1 is SGHTA and CDR2 FQGNSA. This CDR3 is built from 16 residues. The CDR3 loop is CASSYLTGLVTDTQYF. DNA of the CDR3: TGTGCCAGCAGCTACCTAACGGGACTAGTCACAGATACGCAGTATTTT. The variable domain in full, completed from reference TRBV7-2 and TRBJ2-3, reads GAGVSQSPSNKVTEKGKDVELRCDPISGHTALYWYRQSLGQGLEFLIYFQGNSAPDKSGLPSDRFSAERTGGSVSTLTIQRTQQEDSAVYLCASSYLTGLVTDTQYFGPGTRLTVL.

This clonotype was observed at least ten times. The chain uses TRBV11-2 and TRBJ2-3, with 10 bases aligning to TRBD2. Germline values: CDR1 SGHAT, CDR2 FQNNGV. J lost 1 base, V lost 3 bases, and 16 bases had no gene match. This CDR3 has 20 residues. CDR3 sequence (DNA): TGTGCCAGCAGCTTGGGGGTCCTAGCGGGAGAAACTTGGGGCACAGATACGCAGTATTTT. Translated: CASSLGVLAGETWGTDTQYF.

This clonotype was seen many times. This chain joins TRBV24-1 and TRBJ2-3; D is unresolved. V shed 4 bases and J shed 3 bases, with 4 bases lying between them. This CDR3 spans 12 amino acids. Looked up from germline, CDR1 is KGHDR and CDR2 is SFDVKD. CDR3 in amino acids: CATSELTDTQYF. CDR3 bases: TGTGCCACCAGTGAGCTGACAGATACGCAGTATTTT.

This clonotype showed up many times. The chain carries TRBV5-1 and TRBJ2-5; D unclear. Germline V CDR1 and CDR2: SGHRS, YFSETQ. This CDR3 comprises 12 residues. V lost 4 bases, J lost 5 bases, and 9 bases lay in between. CDR3 coding DNA: TGCGCCAGCAGCGCTGACCTGGAGACCCAGTACTTC. The encoded protein is CASSADLETQYF.

This clonotype turned up a few times. The gene calls are TRBV5-1 and TRBJ2-1; the D gene is possibly TRBD2 (6 bases). The germline V and J ends were trimmed by 1 base and 3 bases, with 14 bases remaining between them. The CDR3 length is 16 residues. Germline CDR1 is SGHRS and CDR2 is YFSETQ. The CDR3 nucleotides are TGCGCCAGCAGCTTGATGGGTAGCGGTCACTACAATGAGCAGTTCTTC. This encodes CASSLMGSGHYNEQFF.

This clonotype has ten or more counts. The genes are TRBV29-1 and TRBJ1-1; D might be TRBD1 (6 bases). The germline V gene encodes CDR1 SQVTM and CDR2 ANQGSEA. The CDR3 loop spans 12 amino acids. CDR3 bases: TGCACCGTGACAGGTTTGGGGGCTGAAGCTTTCTTT. Its protein is CTVTGLGAEAFF.

This clonotype was recorded many times. The chain employs TRBV7-2 and TRBJ2-1; 10 nucleotides line up with TRBD2. CDR1 and CDR2 from the germline V gene are SGHTA and FQGNSA. The CDR3 loop spans 16 amino acids. The V segment lost 5 bases and the J segment 2 bases; nucleotides outside the gene matches: 6. The CDR3 protein is CASSDLGTSAYNEQFF. CDR3 sequence (DNA): TGTGCCAGCAGCGACCTAGGGACTAGCGCCTACAATGAGCAGTTCTTC.

In this sample, this clonotype turned up many times. V is TRBV5-1 and J is TRBJ2-1; TRBD2 agrees at 13 bases. The CDR3 runs 17 residues. Germline loops: CDR1 SGHRS, CDR2 YFSETQ. The J segment lost 8 bases and the V segment lost 5 bases, leaving 13 bases of the junction unmatched. The CDR3 DNA reads TGCGCCAGCAGTCACCTCGGAACTAGCGGGAGGGCCGATGAGCAGTTCTTC. Its protein product is CASSHLGTSGRADEQFF. The variable domain in full, completed from reference TRBV5-1 and TRBJ2-1, reads KAGVTQTPRYLIKTRGQQVTLSCSPISGHRSVSWYQQTPGQGLQFLFEYFSETQRNKGNFPGRFSGRQFSNSRSEMNVSTLELGDSALYLCASSHLGTSGRADEQFFGPGTRLTVL.

This clonotype has just a few counts. CDR3 DNA sequence: TGCAGTGCTAGAATATGGGCTTACTACTACAATGAGCAGTTCTTC. This codes for CSARIWAYYYNEQFF. The chain combines TRBV20-1 with TRBJ2-1; no firm D call. Germline V gene sequence: CDR1 DFQATT, CDR2 SNEGSKA (reference sequence). The CDR3 is 15 amino acids. Deletions cut 2 bases from V and 3 bases from J, with 14 bases between.

In this sample, this clonotype turned up many times. The chain carries TRBV4-3 and TRBJ2-2, with a weak D call TRBD2 (6 bases). Per the germline V gene, CDR1 is LGHNA and CDR2 is YSLEER. This CDR3 has 15 residues. Deletions cut 4 bases from V and 4 bases from J, with 13 bases between. The CDR3 DNA is TGCGCCAGCAGCCCGTCCGGGGGAGGCACCGGGGAGCTGTTTTTT. Protein sequence: CASSPSGGGTGELFF.

This clonotype was seen ten or more times. V and J are TRBV25-1 and TRBJ2-3; 8 bases match TRBD1. This CDR3 has 13 amino acids. The J segment lost 2 bases and the V segment lost 10 bases, leaving 5 bases of the junction unmatched. CDR1 is MGHDK and CDR2 is SYGVNS in the germline V gene. Here the CDR3 reads CATGTGFTDTQYF. The CDR3 DNA is TGTGCCACCGGGACAGGCTTCACAGATACGCAGTATTTT.

This clonotype was found many times. This chain joins TRBV6-1 and TRBJ1-5; D is uncertain. This CDR3 comprises 13 residues. CDR1 and CDR2 (germline): MNHNS, SASEGT. V was cut by 6 bases and J by 5 bases, with 11 bases left in between. The CDR3: CASSGRRYQPQHF. CDR3 nucleotides: TGTGCCAGCAGCGGACGTAGGTATCAGCCCCAGCATTTT.

This clonotype was detected ten times or more. The rearrangement joins TRBV5-5 to TRBJ2-7, with TRBD2 matching over 8 bases. The trim removed 0 bases at V and 2 bases at J, leaving 4 bases unmatched. The germline V gene encodes CDR1 SGHKS and CDR2 YYEKEE (reference sequence). This CDR3 comprises 15 residues. The CDR3 DNA is TGTGCCAGCAGCTTGGGAGCGGGAGATCCCTACGAGCAGTACTTC. Its protein product is CASSLGAGDPYEQYF.

Many counts were recorded for this clonotype. CDR3 loop: CASSLGTWGEGNQPQHF. CDR3 DNA sequence: TGTGCCAGCAGCTTAGGGACCTGGGGGGAGGGCAATCAGCCCCAGCATTTT. The gene calls are TRBV7-2 and TRBJ1-5; D may be TRBD1 (5 bases). Per the germline V gene, CDR1 is SGHTA and CDR2 is FQGNSA. This CDR3 is 17 amino acids long. Trimming stripped 1 base from V and 2 bases from J, with 15 bases between.

Ten or more counts support this clonotype. This chain uses TRBV20-1 with TRBJ2-5; D is possibly TRBD2 (6 bases). Germline-derived CDR1 and CDR2 are DFQATT and SNEGSKA (reference sequence). V lost 3 bases, J lost 5 bases, and 13 bases lay in between. The length of the CDR3 is 13 residues. CDR3 nucleotides: TGCAGTGCTAGTCTACTAGCTGGGGAGACCCAGTACTTC. Its translation is CSASLLAGETQYF.

This clonotype turned up a few times. This chain joins TRBV18 and TRBJ2-1; TRBD2 is a possible D gene (5 bases). The CDR3 covers 16 residues. The V end lost 6 bases, the J end lost 3 bases, and 18 bases lay between the germline ends. Germline V lookup: CDR1 KGHSH, CDR2 LQKENI. CDR3 DNA: TGTGCCAGCTCTATTCCTACTAGGATATACTACAATGAGCAGTTCTTC. Translated: CASSIPTRIYYNEQFF.

This clonotype was seen a few times. The rearrangement uses TRBV12-3 or TRBV12-4 and TRBJ2-2; D is perhaps TRBD2 (6 bases). The CDR3 loop spans 16 amino acids. Trimming shortened V by 6 bases and J by 6 bases, and 20 bases separated the two germline ends. CDR3 sequence reads: CASSLKTQAGPGELFF. The CDR3 nucleotides are TGTGCCAGCAGCCTGAAGACGCAGGCGGGACCCGGGGAGCTGTTTTTT.

This clonotype came up many times. The chain carries TRBV20-1 and TRBJ1-2, with a weak D call TRBD1 (5 bases). This CDR3 contains 13 residues. CDR1 DFQATT and CDR2 SNEGSKA come from the germline V gene (reference sequence). V lost 6 bases and J 7 bases, leaving 18 bases between the germline ends. The CDR3 DNA is TGCAGTGCAACCCGGGGGTTCGACGTTGGCTACACCTTC. Translated: CSATRGFDVGYTF.

For this clonotype: Given a much more abundant clone one base away, this may be a read error. The V call is TRBV7-6, the J call TRBJ2-7, with D unclear. The CDR3 runs 15 residues. V gave up 1 base and J gave up 3 bases, with 13 bases separating them. Germline CDR1 and CDR2: SGHVS and FNYEAQ. This CDR3 is CASSLESSFNYEQYF. Here the CDR3 DNA reads TGTGCCAGCAGCTTAGAGTCTAGTTTCAACTACGAGCAGTACTTC. The variable domain in full, completed from reference TRBV7-6 and TRBJ2-7, reads GAGVSQSPRYKVTKRGQDVALRCDPISGHVSLYWYRQALGQGPEFLTYFNYEAQQDKSGLPNDRFSAERPEGSISTLTIQRTEQRDSAMYRCASSLESSFNYEQYFGPGTRLTVT.

This clonotype was counted many times. The chain recombines TRBV29-1 with TRBJ2-7; 9 nucleotides agree with TRBD2. Germline trimming cut 3 bases from V and 2 bases from J; bases unmatched to any gene: 5. This CDR3 region has 14 residues. Per germline, CDR1 SQVTM and CDR2 ANQGSEA. The DNA for the CDR3 is TGCAGCGTTGAGAGCGCTAGCGGGACCTACGAGCAGTACTTC. As protein: CSVESASGTYEQYF.

This clonotype was recorded at least ten times. V usage is TRBV5-1 and J usage is TRBJ2-5; 12 nucleotides agree with TRBD1. This CDR3 is built from 15 residues. Per germline, CDR1 SGHRS and CDR2 YFSETQ. V was pared by 7 bases and J by 2 bases, with 6 bases of the junction left unmatched. The chain's CDR3 is CASRGQGALQETQYF. CDR3 sequence (DNA): TGCGCCAGCCGGGGACAGGGGGCCCTACAAGAGACCCAGTACTTC.

This clonotype was observed at least ten times. The genes are TRBV5-1 and TRBJ2-1; 8 bases map to TRBD2. There are 18 residues in the CDR3. Germline CDR1 reads SGHRS; CDR2 reads YFSETQ. V shed 3 bases and J 0 bases; nucleotides not matched to a gene: 11. The CDR3 protein is CASSYPEAGESSYNEQFF. The CDR3 region has the DNA TGCGCCAGCAGCTACCCCGAAGCGGGAGAGAGCTCCTACAATGAGCAGTTCTTC. Filled out from reference TRBV5-1 and TRBJ2-1, the complete variable domain reads KAGVTQTPRYLIKTRGQQVTLSCSPISGHRSVSWYQQTPGQGLQFLFEYFSETQRNKGNFPGRFSGRQFSNSRSEMNVSTLELGDSALYLCASSYPEAGESSYNEQFFGPGTRLTVL.

This clonotype was recorded at least ten times. This chain connects TRBV4-3 to TRBJ2-7; TRBD2 matches at 7 bases. CDR1 is LGHNA and CDR2 is YSLEER in the germline V gene. J was trimmed by 2 bases and V by 1 base; bases with no gene match: 14. The CDR3 consists of 18 residues. Written as DNA, the CDR3 is TGCGCCAGCAGCCAAGCGGTCCTTCACCGGGACTATCCCTACGAGCAGTACTTC. Translated, it gives CASSQAVLHRDYPYEQYF.